The 9 T cell receptor beta chains given below trace back to one sample, sequenced in a study of STAT5B mutations in CD4+ large granular lymphocyte leukemia. Sequenced by immunoSEQ multiplex PCR; TCRdb stores in-frame clones only, minus some. The data show about 36,000 clones, with about 80% seen just once and approximately 0.53% held by the top ten. The sequenced material came from CD4+ T cells from blood buffy coats. These receptors were obtained from a human donor in good health.

The gene calls are TRBV18 and TRBJ1-5; 11 bases are a match to TRBD1. The V and J ends lost 2 bases and 7 bases, in that order; junction bases with no gene match: 7. The germline CDR1 and CDR2 sequences are KGHSH and LQKENI. This CDR3 is built from 16 residues. The CDR3 nucleotides read TGTGCCAGCTCACCAGGGACCGGGACAGGGGGACAGCCCCAGCATTTT. It encodes CASSPGTGTGGQPQHF.

The chain recombines TRBV5-1 with TRBJ2-7; 7 bases agree with TRBD2. Unmatched junction bases numbered 8, after V lost 1 base and J lost 1 base. The CDR3 runs to 16 residues. Germline V CDR1 and CDR2: SGHRS, YFSETQ. CDR3 DNA: TGCGCCAGCAGCTTGCCCGCGGGAGAGAGGTCCTACGAGCAGTACTTC. As protein: CASSLPAGERSYEQYF.

The genes are TRBV5-1 and TRBJ2-3; D not certain. This CDR3 has 12 amino acids. Germline lookup yields CDR1 SGHRS and CDR2 YFSETQ. With 2 bases removed from V and 6 bases from J, the gap between germline ends came to 7 bases. CDR3 DNA: TGCGCCAGCAGCTTTCTAGGGGATACGCAGTATTTT. Protein product: CASSFLGDTQYF.

The chain couples TRBV15 to TRBJ1-1; possibly TRBD1 for D (6 bases). Trimming removed 0 bases from V and 12 bases from J, with 14 bases in between. The CDR3 has 13 amino acids. Germline CDR1 LNHNV, CDR2 YYDKDF (reference sequence). The CDR3 sequence: CATSRERGGRSFF. CDR3 DNA sequence: TGTGCCACCAGCAGAGAGAGGGGGGGCCGGTCTTTCTTT.

This clone was recorded a few times. The V gene is TRBV5-4, the J gene TRBJ1-1; no definite D call. The V end lost 4 bases, the J end lost 2 bases, and 6 bases lay between the germline ends. This CDR3 contains 12 residues. Germline values: CDR1 SGHNT, CDR2 YYREEE (reference sequence). The CDR3 bases are TGTGCCAGCAGCACTCTTAACACTGAAGCTTTCTTT. Amino acid sequence: CASSTLNTEAFF.

The V and J genes are TRBV5-6 and TRBJ2-2; possible D gene TRBD1, 5 bases. This CDR3 is 17 amino acids long. Germline V gives CDR1 SGHDT, CDR2 YYEEEE. Trimming shortened V by 0 bases and J by 2 bases, and 14 bases separated the two germline ends. CDR3 sequence (DNA): TGTGCCAGCAGCTTGGCGTCCGACAGCCAAAACACCGGGGAGCTGTTTTTT. The encoded protein is CASSLASDSQNTGELFF.

Here the CDR3 reads CASSQDRWATFYEQFF. The CDR3 DNA follows: TGCGCCAGCAGCCAAGATCGGTGGGCTACGTTCTATGAGCAGTTCTTC. This rearrangement joins TRBV4-3 to TRBJ2-1; D gene uncertain. Trimming took 0 bases from V and 8 from J, leaving 17 bases between them. CDR3 length equals 16 residues. Germline CDR1 is LGHNA and CDR2 is YSLEER.

The V gene is TRBV5-1, the J gene TRBJ2-1; D gene ambiguous. The germline V and J ends were trimmed by 0 bases and 5 bases, with 12 bases remaining between them. Per germline, CDR1 SGHRS and CDR2 YFSETQ. This CDR3 is 15 amino acids long. The CDR3 protein is CASSLAEESHNEQFF. The CDR3, as DNA: TGCGCCAGCAGCTTGGCTGAGGAGAGTCACAATGAGCAGTTCTTC.

This sequence joins TRBV2 and TRBJ2-2; perhaps TRBD2 as D (7 bases). Between the trimmed V and J ends, which lost 7 bases and 5 bases, there was a span of 17 bases. Germline CDR1 and CDR2: SNHLY and FYNNEI. There are 15 residues in the CDR3. This CDR3 is CASKDRGARTGELFF. The CDR3 region has the DNA TGTGCCAGCAAGGATCGGGGGGCGAGAACCGGGGAGCTGTTTTTT. Together with reference TRBV2 and TRBJ2-2, the CDR3 gives the full variable domain: EPEVTQTPSHQVTQMGQEVILRCVPISNHLYFYWYRQILGQKVEFLVSFYNNEISEKSEIFDDQFSVERPDGSNFTLKIRSTKLEDSAMYFCASKDRGARTGELFFGEGSRLTVL.